What follows describes a single T cell receptor (beta chain). Its antigen is still unknown. This specimen comes from a study of T cell responses to AZD1222 COVID-19 vaccine. Study-level points and caveats: The CD4 TCRs associated with vaccination extended across spike and predominated at 160-218 and 743-854. There were mostly white British donors and more females than males, and clonal diversity was possibly underestimated.

With V trimmed by 3 bases and J by 2 bases, 12 bases remained unmatched. There are 17 residues in the CDR3. Germline CDR1 reads KGHSH; CDR2 reads LQKENI. Generated by immunoSEQ multiplex PCR, the TCRdb table keeps only in-frame clones and is missing some. The sample contains roughly 200,000 clones, 70% to 90% of which appear only once. The TCR originated in an adult in good health. The sequences come from peripheral blood, collected on day 0 of AZD1222 vaccination. The V call is TRBV18, the J call TRBJ2-7; 8 positions match TRBD1. The CDR3 sequence is CASSPVRSGGTTYEQYF. Written as DNA, the CDR3 is TGTGCCAGCTCACCGGTTAGATCAGGGGGCACTACCTACGAGCAGTACTTC.